These 28 T cell receptor beta chains share one sample of origin, sequenced in a study of cytomegalovirus exposure and HLA in healthy donors. PCR involved 60 Vbeta and 13 Jbeta primers. The table came from immunoSEQ multiplex PCR; TCRdb's copy has only in-frame clones and leaves some out. This table has about 240,000 clones, 80% to 85% appearing once. The sequenced material came from PBMCs. These receptors were collected from a woman aged 60-70 years in good health and CMV-seropositive.

In nucleotides, the CDR3 is TGTGCCAGCAGCGCCGGGAAATCTACGAACACCGGGGAGCTGTTTTTT. It is translated as CASSAGKSTNTGELFF. The chain couples TRBV5-4 to TRBJ2-2, with TRBD2 as a possible D gene (5 bases). The germline gives CDR1 SGHNT, CDR2 YYREEE (reference sequence). The CDR3 totals 16 residues. V lost 4 bases, J lost 0 bases, and 13 bases lay in between.

The rearrangement joins TRBV4-1 to TRBJ2-1, with TRBD2 matching over 11 bases. This CDR3 region has 17 residues. Germline V gene lookup returns CDR1 MGHRA and CDR2 YSYEKL. V was clipped by 4 bases and J by 6 bases; unmatched bases: 11. The CDR3, as DNA: TGCGCCAGCAGCCGATGGACTAGCGGGTTTATGAGCAATGAGCAGTTCTTC. It encodes CASSRWTSGFMSNEQFF.

The rearrangement links TRBV6-5 to TRBJ2-7; D is perhaps TRBD2 (5 bases). V was shortened by 0 bases and J by 1 base, with 10 bases between the two germline ends. The CDR3 covers 15 residues. Germline CDR1 MNHEY, CDR2 SVGAGI. In nucleotides, the CDR3 is TGTGCCAGCAGTTACTCGAGGGTAGGATCCTACGAGCAGTACTTC. Protein product: CASSYSRVGSYEQYF.

This chain uses TRBV12-5 with TRBJ2-1; D is perhaps TRBD2 (5 bases). The CDR3 spans 15 residues. Germline V gene lookup returns CDR1 LGHNT and CDR2 FRNRAP. The V end was cut by 0 bases, the J end by 6 bases, with 12 bases between. CDR3 residues: CASGLVLSGVNEQFF. CDR3 nucleotide sequence: TGTGCTAGTGGTTTGGTACTTTCCGGGGTCAATGAGCAGTTCTTC.

The V and J genes are TRBV19 and TRBJ2-1, with TRBD1 as a possible D gene (6 bases). The V gene's germline CDR1 is LNHDA and CDR2 SQIVND (reference sequence). Between the trimmed V and J ends, which lost 8 bases and 7 bases, there was a span of 21 bases. This CDR3 spans 15 amino acids. CDR3 bases: TGTGCCAGTTCGCTAGAGGGACACCTTTTAAATGAGCAGTTCTTC. Protein sequence: CASSLEGHLLNEQFF.

The chain employs TRBV27 and TRBJ2-1, with 8 bases matching TRBD1. The junction had 11 bases not matched to a gene; V was cut back by 5 bases and J by 2 bases. The CDR3 length is 17 residues. CDR1 is MNHEY and CDR2 is SMNVEV in the germline V gene (reference sequence). CDR3 loop: CASSQRPGQGTYNEQFF. The DNA for the CDR3 is TGTGCCAGCAGTCAGAGGCCCGGACAGGGAACCTACAATGAGCAGTTCTTC.

This clone came up once. The chain is built from TRBV4-1 and TRBJ2-7, with 9 bases fitting TRBD2. Germline CDR1 and CDR2: MGHRA and YSYEKL. The V gene end was trimmed by 0 bases and the J gene end by 6 bases; junction bases not matched to a gene: 6. The CDR3 is 15 residues long. The CDR3 region has the DNA TGCGCCAGCAGCCAAGAAACAGCGGGAGGACGCGAGCAGTACTTC. Translation gives CASSQETAGGREQYF.

The chain recombines TRBV5-4 with TRBJ1-1, with TRBD1 as a possible D gene (6 bases). The germline CDR1 and CDR2 sequences are SGHNT and YYREEE (reference sequence). V lost 5 bases and J 1 base, leaving 15 bases between the germline ends. The CDR3 has 15 residues. The DNA of the CDR3 is TGTGCCAGCAGGACAGGCTCAAGGAGGAACACTGAAGCTTTCTTT. As protein: CASRTGSRRNTEAFF.

V and J are TRBV18 and TRBJ1-3, with D possibly being TRBD1 (6 bases). The CDR3 is 16 amino acids. Trimming took 2 bases from V and 1 from J, leaving 12 bases between them. CDR1 and CDR2 from the germline V gene are KGHSH and LQKENI. CDR3 loop: CASSPSRTVSGNTIYF. Written as DNA, the CDR3 is TGTGCCAGCTCACCAAGTCGGACAGTATCTGGAAACACCATATATTTT. Looking up the rest from reference TRBV18 and TRBJ1-3 gives the full variable domain: NAGVMQNPRHLVRRRGQEARLRCSPMKGHSHVYWYRQLPEEGLKFMVYLQKENIIDESGMPKERFSAEFPKEGPSILRIQQVVRGDSAAYFCASSPSRTVSGNTIYFGEGSWLTVV.

The V call is TRBV25-1, the J call TRBJ2-7, with 8 bases that match TRBD1. Looked up from germline, CDR1 is MGHDK and CDR2 is SYGVNS. Trimming took 1 base from V and 8 from J; bases not matched to a gene: 19. The CDR3 length is 18 residues. This chain's CDR3 is CASSESSSYRTGKWKQYF. The DNA of the CDR3 is TGTGCCAGCAGTGAATCTTCGTCGTATAGGACAGGGAAATGGAAGCAGTACTTC.

Turning to this clone: The germline gene is not matched at one end of the junction; a read error may be the cause. The V and J genes are TRBV7-9 and TRBJ2-7, with D possibly being TRBD1 (6 bases). The CDR3 loop spans 14 amino acids. Germline loops: CDR1 SEHNR, CDR2 FQNEAQ (reference sequence). The CDR3 bases are TGTTCCAGCAGCTTTGTGGCAGGGGCCTACGAGCAGTACTTC. Translating gives CSSSFVAGAYEQYF.

The DNA of the CDR3 is TGTGCCAGCAGCTTTAGCCTTCAATCCTACGAGCAGTACTTC. Its translation is CASSFSLQSYEQYF. The gene calls are TRBV11-2 and TRBJ2-7, with D hard to call. The CDR3 has 14 residues. Germline-derived CDR1 and CDR2 are SGHAT and FQNNGV. The ends were cut back, 3 bases at V and 1 base at J, with 10 bases in the middle.

The chain couples TRBV9 to TRBJ2-1, with TRBD2 identical over 10 bases. Germline trimming cut 2 bases from V and 9 bases from J; bases unmatched to any gene: 5. The CDR3 sequence is 14 residues long. Germline CDR1 and CDR2: SGDLS and YYNGEE. Here the CDR3 DNA reads TGTGCCAGCAGCGTCAGCGGGAGGGCGAGTGAGCAGTTCTTC. This translates into CASSVSGRASEQFF.

DNA of the CDR3: TGTGCCAGCAGTCTATGGACAGGCTCGGGGGCCGGGGAGCTGTTTTTT. Amino acids: CASSLWTGSGAGELFF. The V and J genes are TRBV27 and TRBJ2-2; TRBD1 might be the D (7 bases). V shed 5 bases and J shed 6 bases, with 19 bases lying between them. CDR3 length: 16 residues. The V gene's germline CDR1 is MNHEY and CDR2 SMNVEV (reference sequence).

The chain couples TRBV13 to TRBJ2-7, with D possibly matching TRBD2 (6 bases). V was clipped by 3 bases and J by 3 bases, with 12 bases between them. There are 14 residues in the CDR3. The germline CDR1 and CDR2 sequences are PRHDT and FYEKMQ (reference sequence). CDR3 sequence (DNA): TGTGCCAGCAGCTTGGGCGGGGATCTCTACGAGCAGTACTTC. This translates into CASSLGGDLYEQYF.

The J gene is TRBJ1-3, the V gene TRBV5-1; the match to TRBD1 covers 8 bases. Germline trimming cut 4 bases from V and 8 bases from J; bases unmatched to any gene: 14. This CDR3 is 16 amino acids long. In germline, CDR1 is SGHRS, CDR2 YFSETQ. This chain's CDR3 is CASSLNPTGAADTIYF. CDR3 in DNA: TGCGCCAGCAGCCTAAACCCGACAGGGGCGGCGGACACCATATATTTT. Looking up the rest from reference TRBV5-1 and TRBJ1-3 gives the full variable domain: KAGVTQTPRYLIKTRGQQVTLSCSPISGHRSVSWYQQTPGQGLQFLFEYFSETQRNKGNFPGRFSGRQFSNSRSEMNVSTLELGDSALYLCASSLNPTGAADTIYFGEGSWLTVV.

The chain has TRBV12-5 and TRBJ2-1; 9 nucleotides line up with TRBD2. J gave up 5 bases and V 7 bases, and 9 bases lay outside the gene matches. The CDR3 extends over 15 amino acids. Looked up from germline, CDR1 is LGHNT and CDR2 is FRNRAP. The CDR3 loop is CASVRDSSGDNEQFF. CDR3 DNA sequence: TGTGCTAGTGTCCGGGACTCTAGCGGGGACAATGAGCAGTTCTTC.

The CDR3 nucleotides read TGTGCCAGCAGCTTAGATCGGACCGGGGATCAGCCCCAGCATTTT. Its translation is CASSLDRTGDQPQHF. The rearrangement joins TRBV7-8 to TRBJ1-5; D ambiguous. Trimming removed 1 base at V and 5 bases at J, with 12 bases between. The CDR3 sequence is 15 residues long. CDR1 is SGHVS, CDR2 FQNEAQ, per germline. The complete variable domain, with remaining parts taken from reference TRBV7-8 and TRBJ1-5, reads GAGVSQSPRYKVAKRGQDVALRCDPISGHVSLFWYQQALGQGPEFLTYFQNEAQLDKSGLPSDRFFAERPEGSVSTLKIQRTQQEDSAVYLCASSLDRTGDQPQHFGDGTRLSIL.

V gene TRBV5-1 combines with J gene TRBJ2-2; TRBD2 might be the D (6 bases). Trimming took 1 base from V and 7 from J, leaving 11 bases between them. In germline, CDR1 is SGHRS, CDR2 YFSETQ. This CDR3 is built from 14 residues. The DNA of the CDR3 is TGCGCCAGCAGCTTGAGGGAGGCCGACGGGGAGCTGTTTTTT. Amino acids: CASSLREADGELFF.

Only a few counts were recorded for this clone. The gene calls are TRBV4-1 and TRBJ2-7; weak D call: TRBD2 (6 bases). Germline values: CDR1 MGHRA, CDR2 YSYEKL. Trimming shortened V by 2 bases and J by 1 base, and 12 bases separated the two germline ends. The CDR3 loop spans 15 amino acids. The CDR3 bases are TGCGCCAGCAGCCAACCCGGGACTGGGTCCTACGAGCAGTACTTC. Translation: CASSQPGTGSYEQYF.

The chain employs TRBV2 and TRBJ2-1, with a tentative D call TRBD2 (5 bases). Trimming pared 6 bases from V and 10 bases from J, leaving 16 bases between. CDR1 and CDR2 (germline): SNHLY, FYNNEI. The CDR3 runs to 13 residues. The CDR3 DNA reads as TGTGCCAGCAGGCCTACGGTCGGAGGAGAGCAGTTCTTC. As protein: CASRPTVGGEQFF.

This chain uses TRBV23-1 with TRBJ1-2; tentatively, D is TRBD1 (6 bases). TRBV23-1 carries the ORF label, with uncertain function. The CDR3 runs 13 residues. Trimming removed 6 bases at V and 2 bases at J, with 10 bases between. The CDR3 DNA follows: TGCGCCAGCAGGATCACAGGGAACTATGGCTACACCTTC. It encodes CASRITGNYGYTF.

This chain joins TRBV5-1 and TRBJ1-4, with 8 positions matching TRBD1. The junction had 8 bases not matched to a gene; V was cut back by 3 bases and J by 4 bases. The germline CDR1 and CDR2 sequences are SGHRS and YFSETQ. This CDR3 is 16 amino acids long. CDR3 protein: CASSWTGSLLNEKLFF. The CDR3 nucleotides are TGCGCCAGCAGCTGGACAGGGTCCCTCCTTAATGAAAAACTGTTTTTT.

The CDR3 sequence is CAIRATREVYGYTF. CDR3 DNA: TGTGCCATCAGGGCTACGAGGGAGGTCTATGGCTACACCTTC. This chain links TRBV10-3 with TRBJ1-2; D uncertain. Germline loops: CDR1 ENHRY, CDR2 SYGVKD. The CDR3 loop spans 14 amino acids. The germline V and J ends were trimmed by 6 bases and 4 bases, with 15 bases remaining between them.

The rearrangement uses TRBV5-4 and TRBJ2-7, with 8 positions matching TRBD2. CDR1 and CDR2 from the germline V gene are SGHNT and YYREEE (reference sequence). Trimming took 4 bases from V and 3 from J; bases not matched to a gene: 6. CDR3 length equals 14 residues. CDR3 sequence reads: CASSKPGLVYEQYF. Written as DNA, the CDR3 is TGTGCCAGCAGCAAACCGGGACTAGTCTACGAGCAGTACTTC. The whole variable domain, filled in from reference TRBV5-4 and TRBJ2-7, reads ETGVTQSPTHLIKTRGQQVTLRCSSQSGHNTVSWYQQALGQGPQFIFQYYREEENGRGNFPPRFSGLQFPNYSSELNVNALELDDSALYLCASSKPGLVYEQYFGPGTRLTVT.

This chain connects TRBV2 to TRBJ2-3, with 11 positions matching TRBD2. CDR3 length: 20 residues. The V and J ends lost 5 bases and 0 bases, in that order; junction bases with no gene match: 16. CDR1 is SNHLY and CDR2 is FYNNEI in the germline V gene. In nucleotides, the CDR3 is TGTGCCAGCAGTCCCTTGGGGACTAGCGGCCACGGGGGGAGCACAGATACGCAGTATTTT. This translates into CASSPLGTSGHGGSTDTQYF. Together with reference TRBV2 and TRBJ2-3, the CDR3 gives the full variable domain: EPEVTQTPSHQVTQMGQEVILRCVPISNHLYFYWYRQILGQKVEFLVSFYNNEISEKSEIFDDQFSVERPDGSNFTLKIRSTKLEDSAMYFCASSPLGTSGHGGSTDTQYFGPGTRLTVL.

The genes are TRBV6-5 and TRBJ1-1; 8 bases agree with TRBD1. V shed 5 bases and J 4 bases; nucleotides not matched to a gene: 6. This CDR3 region has 14 residues. Germline V gene sequence: CDR1 MNHEY, CDR2 SVGAGI. CDR3 in DNA: TGTGCCAGCAGTCTATTTACAGGGGGCACTGAAGCTTTCTTT. It specifies CASSLFTGGTEAFF.

The chain is built from TRBV9 and TRBJ1-2; tentatively, D is TRBD1 (5 bases). Trimming left V 4 bases short and J 8 bases short, with 15 bases between. CDR1 SGDLS and CDR2 YYNGEE come from the germline V gene. This CDR3 is built from 13 residues. The CDR3 spells CASSLTASRGYTF. Here the CDR3 DNA reads TGTGCCAGCAGCCTGACAGCCTCCAGGGGCTACACCTTC.